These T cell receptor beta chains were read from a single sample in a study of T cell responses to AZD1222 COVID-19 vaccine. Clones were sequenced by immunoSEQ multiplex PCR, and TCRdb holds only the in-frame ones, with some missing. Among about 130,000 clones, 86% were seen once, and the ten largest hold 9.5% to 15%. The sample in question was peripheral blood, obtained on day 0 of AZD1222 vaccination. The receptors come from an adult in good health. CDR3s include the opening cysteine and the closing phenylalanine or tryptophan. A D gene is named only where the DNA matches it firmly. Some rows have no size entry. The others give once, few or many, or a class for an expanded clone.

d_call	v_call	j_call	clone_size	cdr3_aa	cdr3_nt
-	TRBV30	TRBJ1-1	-	CALGVANTEAFF	TGTGCCTTAGGGGTTGCGAACACTGAAGCTTTCTTT
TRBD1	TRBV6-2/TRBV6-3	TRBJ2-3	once	CASSYDRASTDTQYF	TGTGCCAGCAGTTACGACAGGGCGAGCACAGATACGCAGTATTTT
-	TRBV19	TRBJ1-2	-	CASSIPEVNYGYTF	TGTGCCAGTAGTATTCCAGAGGTTAACTATGGCTACACCTTC
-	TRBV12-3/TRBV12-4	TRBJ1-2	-	CASSFHGGYGYTF	TGTGCCAGCAGTTTTCACGGGGGTTATGGCTACACCTTC
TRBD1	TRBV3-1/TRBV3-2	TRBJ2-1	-	CASSDRQGVPPTNEQFF	TGTGCCAGCAGCGATCGACAGGGAGTACCGCCTACCAATGAGCAGTTCTTC
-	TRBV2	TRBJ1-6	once	CATKQGWLNNSPLHF	TGTGCCACTAAACAGGGTTGGCTAAATAATTCACCCCTCCACTTT
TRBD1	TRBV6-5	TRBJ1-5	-	CASRDRSYSNQPQHF	TGTGCCAGCCGGGACAGGAGTTATAGCAATCAGCCCCAGCATTTT
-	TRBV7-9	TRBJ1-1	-	CASSHGRPVASDTEAFF	TGTGCCAGCAGCCACGGTCGCCCCGTAGCCTCGGACACTGAAGCTTTCTTT
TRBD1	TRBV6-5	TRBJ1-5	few	CASTRTGPDQPQHF	TGTGCCAGCACCCGGACAGGACCGGATCAGCCCCAGCATTTT
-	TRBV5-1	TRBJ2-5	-	CASSSGETQYF	TGCGCCAGCAGCTCCGGGGAGACCCAGTACTTC
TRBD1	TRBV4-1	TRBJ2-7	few	CASSQEAGTDGEQYF	TGCGCCAGCAGCCAAGAAGCTGGGACAGACGGCGAGCAGTACTTC
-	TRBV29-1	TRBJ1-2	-	CSVDRQEPRGYTF	TGCAGCGTTGACAGACAGGAACCAAGAGGCTACACCTTC